This TCR beta chain was obtained from a study of blood T cell repertoires in COVID-19. The wider study: The cDNA or gDNA used as material had been derived from T cells, B-cell-depleted T cells, or PBMCs.

This clone came up a few times. Authors' data handling: Estimation of nucleated cell counts was performed using reference gene primer amplification. Assay used: immunoSEQ multiplex PCR; TCRdb lists only in-frame clones, some missing. Clone size and the V and J calls come from that table; the DNA yielded D and trimming. Of about 150,000 clones in the sample, more than 70% were seen once. CDR1 KGHSH and CDR2 LQKENI come from the germline V gene. V was shortened by 3 bases and J by 12 bases, with 15 bases between the two germline ends. There are 12 residues in the CDR3. This sequence was found in a human donor in a cohort sampled during active COVID-19. Material: peripheral blood. This rearrangement joins TRBV18 to TRBJ2-7, with D hard to call. The CDR3 here is CASSPLQAPWYF. DNA for the CDR3: TGTGCCAGCTCACCTCTGCAGGCGCCGTGGTACTTC.